This TCR beta chain comes out of a study of cytomegalovirus exposure and HLA in healthy donors. Germline lookup yields CDR1 MRHNA and CDR2 SNTAGT. J lost 3 bases, V lost 0 bases, and 6 bases had no gene match. The CDR3 is 16 amino acids. The PCR made use of 60 Vbeta and 13 Jbeta primers. Some clones are missing from TCRdb's copy, which holds only in-frame ones; the method was immunoSEQ multiplex PCR. The sample includes some 69,000 clones, around 85% of them seen just once. The sample comprised PBMCs. The receptor's source is a woman in her 30s in good health and CMV-seronegative. The chain employs TRBV6-4 and TRBJ1-2; TRBD1 matches at 8 bases. The DNA of the CDR3 is TGTGCCAGCAGTGACTCTGTCAGGGGGCTGGACTATGGCTACACCTTC. Its protein is CASSDSVRGLDYGYTF.